Below are 10 T cell receptor beta chains sequenced from a single sample in a study of OX40 agonist ivuxolimab in advanced cancers. Profiled with immunoSEQ multiplex PCR; TCRdb holds only in-frame clones, not every one. The sample holds roughly 80,000 clones, 90% seen once. The source material was CD4+ or CD8+ T cells sorted from blood, sampled in a trial of the OX40 agonist ivuxolimab. The receptors stem from an adult with an advanced solid tumor such as melanoma, head and neck, liver or kidney cancer.

V is TRBV5-6 and J is TRBJ2-7; 11 bases map to TRBD2. Per germline, CDR1 SGHDT and CDR2 YYEEEE. The ends lost 4 bases at V and 6 bases at J; junction bases unmatched: 9. There are 15 residues in the CDR3. For the CDR3, the DNA is TGTGCCAGCAGCGGAGGTAGCGGGGGGGCCGGCGAGCAGTACTTC. Protein: CASSGGSGGAGEQYF.

This chain connects TRBV29-1 to TRBJ2-7, with TRBD2 as a possible D gene (6 bases). Germline V gene data show CDR1 as SQVTM and CDR2 as ANQGSEA. Trimming stripped 6 bases from V and 4 bases from J, with 16 bases between. The CDR3 is 13 residues long. CDR3 nucleotide sequence: TGCAGCGTCCTCGGGGGACTTAGGTACGAGCAGTACTTC. Translation: CSVLGGLRYEQYF.

The chain has TRBV12-5 and TRBJ2-2; D could derive from TRBD1 or TRBD2 (5 bases each). Per the germline V gene, CDR1 is LGHNT and CDR2 is FRNRAP. The CDR3 is 15 amino acids. The V end was cut by 1 base, the J end by 6 bases, with 12 bases between. Here the CDR3 DNA reads TGTGCTAGTGGTTTGGCCACGTGGGACGCCGGGGAGCTGTTTTTT. Translated: CASGLATWDAGELFF.

The chain couples TRBV6-1 to TRBJ2-7; TRBD2 might be the D (6 bases). CDR1 is MNHNS and CDR2 is SASEGT in the germline V gene. This CDR3 region has 14 residues. Deletions cut 3 bases from V and 8 bases from J, with 17 bases between. This CDR3 reads CASSDRSGSSQQYF. CDR3 nucleotide sequence: TGTGCCAGCAGTGATCGTAGCGGTTCCTCGCAGCAGTACTTC.

The chain couples TRBV10-2 to TRBJ1-6; a possible D gene is TRBD1 (6 bases). With 4 bases removed from V and 1 base from J, the gap between germline ends came to 8 bases. The CDR3 totals 15 residues. Germline V gene data show CDR1 as WSHSY and CDR2 as SAAADI. The CDR3 coding sequence is TGCGCCAGCAGTGGCACAGGGTCCTATAATTCACCCCTCCACTTT. Protein sequence: CASSGTGSYNSPLHF.

The J gene is TRBJ2-3, the V gene TRBV5-1; 9 bases line up with TRBD2. Germline V gene data show CDR1 as SGHRS and CDR2 as YFSETQ. The CDR3 is 14 residues long. V shed 6 bases, J shed 3 bases, and the junction held 5 bases outside the gene matches. The CDR3 here is CASTASGTTDTQYF. CDR3 nucleotides: TGCGCCAGCACGGCTAGCGGGACTACAGATACGCAGTATTTT. Full variable domain (rest looked up from reference TRBV5-1 and TRBJ2-3): KAGVTQTPRYLIKTRGQQVTLSCSPISGHRSVSWYQQTPGQGLQFLFEYFSETQRNKGNFPGRFSGRQFSNSRSEMNVSTLELGDSALYLCASTASGTTDTQYFGPGTRLTVL.

V is TRBV6-5 and J is TRBJ2-7, with TRBD1 matching over 9 bases. CDR3 size: 15 residues. The V gene end was trimmed by 4 bases and the J gene end by 4 bases; junction bases not matched to a gene: 8. Germline CDR1 and CDR2: MNHEY and SVGAGI. CDR3 nucleotide sequence: TGTGCCAGCAGTTCTTACCGGGACAGGGTTTACGAGCAGTACTTC. Its protein is CASSSYRDRVYEQYF.

V gene TRBV15 combines with J gene TRBJ2-2; TRBD2 is a possible D gene (6 bases). CDR3 length equals 14 residues. Trimming shortened V by 0 bases and J by 6 bases, and 8 bases separated the two germline ends. The V gene's germline CDR1 is LNHNV and CDR2 YYDKDF (reference sequence). Here the CDR3 reads CATSRDGGSGELFF. The CDR3 DNA sequence: TGTGCCACCAGCAGAGATGGGGGGTCCGGGGAGCTGTTTTTT.

This clone was seen once. J is TRBJ2-3 and V is TRBV7-2; D remains unclear. The CDR3 spans 13 residues. Looked up from germline, CDR1 is SGHTA and CDR2 is FQGNSA. V was pared by 3 bases and J by 4 bases, with 8 bases between. For the CDR3, the DNA is TGTGCCAGCAGCTTGGCACCCCCAGATACGCAGTATTTT. Its translation is CASSLAPPDTQYF.

The chain joins TRBV28 to TRBJ1-2; D is unresolved. V lost 5 bases, J lost 11 bases, and 12 bases lay in between. In germline, CDR1 is MDHEN, CDR2 SYDVKM. The CDR3 is 11 residues long. The CDR3 DNA follows: TGTGCCAGCAGTAAAAATAGGGTTTACACCTTC. It yields the protein CASSKNRVYTF.